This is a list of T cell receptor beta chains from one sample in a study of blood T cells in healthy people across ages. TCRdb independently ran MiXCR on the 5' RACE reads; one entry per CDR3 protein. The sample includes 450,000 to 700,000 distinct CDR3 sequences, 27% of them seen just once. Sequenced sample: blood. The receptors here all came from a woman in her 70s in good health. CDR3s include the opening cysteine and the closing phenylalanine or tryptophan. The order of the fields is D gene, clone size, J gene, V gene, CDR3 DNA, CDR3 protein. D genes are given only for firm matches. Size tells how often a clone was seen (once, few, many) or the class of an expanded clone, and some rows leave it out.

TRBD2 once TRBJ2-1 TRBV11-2 TGTGCCAGCAGTCTTAAGGGCGGGAGCTCCTACAATGAGCAGTTCTTC CASSLKGGSSYNEQFF
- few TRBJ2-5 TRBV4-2 TGTGCCAGCAGCCCTGGTGGAGGGCGAGAGACCCAGTACTTC CASSPGGGRETQYF
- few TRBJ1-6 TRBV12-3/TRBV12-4 TGTGCCAGCAGTTTAAGACAAGGGCCCCTCAATTCACCCCTCCACTTT CASSLRQGPLNSPLHF
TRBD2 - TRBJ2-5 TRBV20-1 TGCAGTGCTAGAGATTTTCGCGGGGGGGTTAAGGAGACCCAGTACTTC CSARDFRGGVKETQYF
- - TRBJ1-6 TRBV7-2 TGTGCCAGCAGCCCTAACAGGAATTCACCCCTCCACTTT CASSPNRNSPLHF
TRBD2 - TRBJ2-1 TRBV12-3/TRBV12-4 TGTGCCAGCAGTTACTCTAGCGGGGGGGTCGGGATTGGTGAGCAGTTCTTC CASSYSSGGVGIGEQFF
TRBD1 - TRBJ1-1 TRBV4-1 TGCGCCAGCAGCCTCACACGGACAGGGAGAAACACTGAAGCTTTCTTT CASSLTRTGRNTEAFF
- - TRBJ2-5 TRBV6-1 TGTGCCAGCAGTGAGAACCGATATGACCAGTACTTC CASSENRYDQYF
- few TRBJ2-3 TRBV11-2 TGTGCCAGCAGCCTACTTAACCCCGGCCTCACAGATACGCAGTATTTT CASSLLNPGLTDTQYF
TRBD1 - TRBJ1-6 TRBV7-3 TGTGCCAGCAGCTTAACGGGACAGGGTAATTCACCCCTCCACTTT CASSLTGQGNSPLHF
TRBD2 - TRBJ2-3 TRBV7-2 TGTGCCAGCAGCTTAGGACTAGCGGGAGTTGAAGGGGATACGCAGTATTTT CASSLGLAGVEGDTQYF
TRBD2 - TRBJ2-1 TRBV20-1 TGCAGTGCTAGCGGGGGGGCTAGGTCCTACAATGAGCAGTTCTTC CSASGGARSYNEQFF
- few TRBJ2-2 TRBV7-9 TGTGCCAGCAGCTCCGATTGGAACACCGGGGAGCTGTTTTTT CASSSDWNTGELFF
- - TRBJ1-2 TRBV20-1 TGCAGTGCTAGAGACCCGATAGGGGATGGCCACACCTTC CSARDPIGDGHTF
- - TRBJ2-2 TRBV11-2 TGTGCCAGCAGCTCCCGTCAGGGGAACACCGGGGAGCTGTTTTTT CASSSRQGNTGELFF
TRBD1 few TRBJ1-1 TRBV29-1 TGCAGCGTTGAAGGAGCAGGGGGTGCACCTGAAGCTTTCTTT CSVEGAGGAPEAFF
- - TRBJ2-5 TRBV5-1 TGCGCCAGCAGCTTGGTTATTAGCGGACAAGAGACCCAGTACTTC CASSLVISGQETQYF
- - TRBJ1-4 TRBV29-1 TGCAGCGTCGCTTCGCAAGGGGTTCAAAAACTGTTTTTT CSVASQGVQKLFF
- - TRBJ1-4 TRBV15 TGTGCCACCAGCAGTTTTCCGGGGGGTAGCGAAAAACTGCTTTTT CATSSFPGGSEKLLF
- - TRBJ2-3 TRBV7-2 TGTGCCAGCAGCACTAAAGGTGGGCCAGATACGCAGTATTTT CASSTKGGPDTQYF
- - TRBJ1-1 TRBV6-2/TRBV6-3 TGTGCCAGCAGTCTTACCCGGACTGAAGCTTTCTTT CASSLTRTEAFF
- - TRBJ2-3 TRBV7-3 TGTGCCAGCAGCTTAAGGGCGGGGCCAGATACGCAGTATTTT CASSLRAGPDTQYF
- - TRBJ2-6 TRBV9 TGTGCCAGCAGCGTAGATGGGCAGGGGAAATCTGGGGCCAACGTCCTGACTTTC CASSVDGQGKSGANVLTF
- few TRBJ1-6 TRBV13 TGTGCCAGCAGCAAGGACAGTTATAATTCACCCCTCCACTTT CASSKDSYNSPLHF
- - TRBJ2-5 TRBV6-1 TGTGCCAGCAGTGTAGAACAAACATCCCAAGAGACCCAGTACTTC CASSVEQTSQETQYF
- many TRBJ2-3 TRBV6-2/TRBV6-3 TGTGCCAGCAACGCCGGCCGCCACGATACGCAGTATTTT CASNAGRHDTQYF
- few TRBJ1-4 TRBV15 TGTGCCACCAGCAGAGGAGAAACAGCAACTAATGAAAAACTGTTTTTT CATSRGETATNEKLFF
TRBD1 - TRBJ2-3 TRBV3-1 TGTGCCAGCAGCCTAAGGGGCCCAACCAGGGGGACGCAGTATTTT CASSLRGPTRGTQYF
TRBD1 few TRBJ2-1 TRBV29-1 TGCAGCGCCATGGGGAACAGGGGCTACAATGAGCAGTTCTTC CSAMGNRGYNEQFF
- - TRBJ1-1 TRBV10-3 TGTGCCATCGGAACAGGGAACACTGAAGCTTTCTTT CAIGTGNTEAFF
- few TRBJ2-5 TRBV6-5 TGTGCCAGCAGGTCCCTCGGGGATCAAGAGACCCAGTACTTC CASRSLGDQETQYF
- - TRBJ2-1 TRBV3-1 TGTGCCAGCAGCTTCCAAGAGGGGACCAGGCAGTTCTTC CASSFQEGTRQFF
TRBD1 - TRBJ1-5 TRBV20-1 TGCAGTGCAACGACAGGGTTTAATCAGCCCCAGCATTTT CSATTGFNQPQHF
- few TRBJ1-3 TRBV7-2 TGTGCCAGCAGCCTTTATTATGGAAACACCATATATTTT CASSLYYGNTIYF
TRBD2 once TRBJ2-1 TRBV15 TGTGCCACCAGCAGATCCCTGGGACTAGGTACGCATGAGCAGTTCTTC CATSRSLGLGTHEQFF
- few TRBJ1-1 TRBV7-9 TGTGCCAGCAGCTTAGACACCTACACTGAAGCTTTCTTT CASSLDTYTEAFF
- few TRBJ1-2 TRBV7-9 TGTGCCAGCAGCTTAGCCAGGGGTCGGTATGGCTACACCTTC CASSLARGRYGYTF
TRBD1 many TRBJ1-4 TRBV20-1 TGCAGTGCTAGAGATCTCCAGGACAGGGAAGAAAAACTGTTTTTT CSARDLQDREEKLFF
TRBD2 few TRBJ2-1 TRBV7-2 TGTGCCAGCAGCTCGAACCCGGGCGGGGGGGCCTTAGGGAAGTTCTTC CASSSNPGGGALGKFF
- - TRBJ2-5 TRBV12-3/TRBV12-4 TGTGCCAGCAGTTGGACGGTAAAAGAGACCCAGTACTTC CASSWTVKETQYF
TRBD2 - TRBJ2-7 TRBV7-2 TGTGCCAGCAGGAGACTAGCGGGGGGCCCCTACGAGCAGTACTTC CASRRLAGGPYEQYF
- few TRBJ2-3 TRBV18 TGTGCCAGCTCACGGGGCCAGGAGATCACAGATACGCAGTATTTT CASSRGQEITDTQYF
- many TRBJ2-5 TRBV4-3 TGCGCCAGCAGCCAAGCAGGGACCCAGTACTTC CASSQAGTQYF
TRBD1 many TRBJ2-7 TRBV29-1 TGCAGCGTACGGACAGGGGGGAGCGAGCAGTACTTC CSVRTGGSEQYF
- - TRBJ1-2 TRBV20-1 TGCAGTGCTAGGCCCACCCTACATAGGGTCCTTGGAGGCTACACCTTC CSARPTLHRVLGGYTF
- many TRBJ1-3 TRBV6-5 TGTGCCAGCAGTTACTCGAATAAGGGTGCCGGAAACACCATATATTTT CASSYSNKGAGNTIYF
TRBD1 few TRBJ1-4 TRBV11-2 TGTGCCAGCAGCTTCCCCGGACAGGGGAATAGAGAAAAACTGTTTTTT CASSFPGQGNREKLFF
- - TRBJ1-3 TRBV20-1 TGCAGTGCTGGGGGGGGGTCAACTGGAAACACCATATATTTT CSAGGGSTGNTIYF
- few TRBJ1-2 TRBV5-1 TGCGCCAGCCAACGCGAGTCCCTTGGTGGTGGCTACACCTTC CASQRESLGGGYTF
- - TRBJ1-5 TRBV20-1 TGCAGTGCTAGGGAAGATTTGGGAGGGAATCAGCCCCAGCATTTT CSAREDLGGNQPQHF
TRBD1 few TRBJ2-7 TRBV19 TGTGCCAGTGGAGACAGGGAGTACGAGCAGTACTTC CASGDREYEQYF
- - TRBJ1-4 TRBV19 TGTGCCAGTAGTATAGATTTGGGGCGTGGAACTAATGAAAAACTGTTTTTT CASSIDLGRGTNEKLFF